The clone carrying this T cell receptor (beta chain) was detected many times. This entry comes from a study of blood T cell repertoires in COVID-19. About the research overall: Sources were T cells, B-cell-depleted T cells, or PBMCs; the material itself was cDNA or gDNA.

The method was immunoSEQ multiplex PCR; TCRdb's version includes in-frame clones alone and lacks a portion of them. Among approximately 220,000 clones, around 87% were seen once, and the ten largest hold 5.5% to 7.5%. What was sequenced was peripheral blood. This receptor was obtained from a man aged 55 to 70 who had recovered from COVID-19.

In DNA form, the CDR3 reads TGTGCCAGCAAAGGGGGCGCGGGATCACCCCTCCACTTT. Protein sequence: CASKGGAGSPLHF. This chain uses TRBV28 with TRBJ1-6; 7 nucleotides align to TRBD1. The CDR3 is 13 residues long. Germline CDR1 and CDR2: MDHEN and SYDVKM. With V trimmed by 7 bases and J by 10 bases, 7 bases remained unmatched.